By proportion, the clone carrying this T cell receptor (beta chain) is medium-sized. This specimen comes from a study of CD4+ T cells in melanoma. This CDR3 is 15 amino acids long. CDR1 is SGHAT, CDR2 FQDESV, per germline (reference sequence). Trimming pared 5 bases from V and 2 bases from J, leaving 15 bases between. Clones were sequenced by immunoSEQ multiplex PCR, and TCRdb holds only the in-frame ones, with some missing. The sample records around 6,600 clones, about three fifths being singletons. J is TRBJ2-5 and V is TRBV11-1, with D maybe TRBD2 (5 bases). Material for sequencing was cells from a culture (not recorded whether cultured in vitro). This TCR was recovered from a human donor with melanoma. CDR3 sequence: CASSHRGEKQETQYF. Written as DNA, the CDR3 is TGTGCCAGCAGCCACCGGGGTGAGAAACAAGAGACCCAGTACTTC.